Presented here are 16 T cell receptor beta chains from one specimen sequenced in a study of T cell repertoires in cytomegalovirus infection. Each CDR3 protein gets one entry after TCRdb re-called the reads with MiXCR. The sample holds about 400,000 distinct CDR3 sequences, 15% to 20% seen once. The specimen was PBMCs. The source is a human donor in good health (CMV status not recorded). Some clones in this sample may be carry-over from other donors' samples.

The sample holds many counts of this clonotype. CDR3 loop: CSARQDTEAFF. The CDR3 nucleotides read TGCAGTGCTAGACAGGACACTGAAGCTTTCTTT. The chain uses TRBV20-1 and TRBJ1-1; D unclear. This CDR3 comprises 11 residues. Trimming removed 2 bases at V and 3 bases at J, with 4 bases between. Germline V CDR1 and CDR2: DFQATT, SNEGSKA (reference sequence).

The chain is built from TRBV20-1 and TRBJ2-5; D remains ambiguous. The CDR3 length is 16 residues. The V end was cut by 0 bases, the J end by 2 bases, with 16 bases between. Germline lookup yields CDR1 DFQATT and CDR2 SNEGSKA (reference sequence). The DNA of the CDR3 is TGCAGTGCTAGAGATCTCAGCCAGGCCGATCAAGAGACCCAGTACTTC. This encodes CSARDLSQADQETQYF.

This clonotype was seen many times. This sequence joins TRBV4-3 and TRBJ2-5; 7 bases are a match to TRBD2. V dropped 0 bases and J dropped 0; count of bases not matched to a gene: 4. Germline V gene sequence: CDR1 LGHNA, CDR2 YSLEER. The CDR3 has 16 amino acids. Here the CDR3 DNA reads TGCGCCAGCAGCCAAGAAGCGGGGCCGTACCAAGAGACCCAGTACTTC. Its protein product is CASSQEAGPYQETQYF.

V is TRBV30 and J is TRBJ2-7, with TRBD1 as a possible D gene (5 bases). CDR3 length: 11 residues. Germline V gene lookup returns CDR1 GTSNPN and CDR2 SVGIG (reference sequence). V lost 6 bases and J lost 3, with 9 bases in between. CDR3 in amino acids: CACKDSYEQYF. The DNA of the CDR3 is TGTGCCTGCAAAGACAGCTACGAGCAGTACTTC.

The CDR3 protein is CASRLTGTGGNEQFF. For the CDR3, the DNA is TGTGCCAGCAGGTTAACCGGGACCGGTGGGAATGAGCAGTTCTTC. The rearrangement uses TRBV2 and TRBJ2-1; D may correspond to TRBD1 or TRBD2 (5 bases each). The V gene lost 6 bases and the J gene lost 7 bases, with 19 bases spanning the gap. The CDR3 loop spans 15 amino acids. Germline lookup yields CDR1 SNHLY and CDR2 FYNNEI.

In this sample, this clonotype turned up a few times. The chain employs TRBV20-1 and TRBJ2-5; D unresolved. V shed 5 bases and J shed 3 bases, with 16 bases lying between them. CDR1 and CDR2 from the germline V gene are DFQATT and SNEGSKA (reference sequence). This CDR3 contains 14 residues. CDR3 DNA: TGCAGTGCTCCCACGTGGCCTGTGGAAGAGACCCAGTACTTC. Translation gives CSAPTWPVEETQYF.

Only a few counts were recorded for this clonotype. This chain joins TRBV2 and TRBJ1-1; D is ambiguous. Deletions cut 9 bases from V and 3 bases from J, with 8 bases between. Germline V gene data show CDR1 as SNHLY and CDR2 as FYNNEI. This CDR3 has 11 amino acids. The chain's CDR3 is CASGYDTEAFF. CDR3 bases: TGTGCCAGTGGATACGACACTGAAGCTTTCTTT. The entire variable domain, with the rest obtained from reference TRBV2 and TRBJ1-1, is as follows: EPEVTQTPSHQVTQMGQEVILRCVPISNHLYFYWYRQILGQKVEFLVSFYNNEISEKSEIFDDQFSVERPDGSNFTLKIRSTKLEDSAMYFCASGYDTEAFFGQGTRLTVV.

The rearrangement links TRBV6-5 to TRBJ2-7; D is ambiguous. The CDR3 extends over 13 amino acids. Germline V gene data show CDR1 as MNHEY and CDR2 as SVGAGI. V was trimmed by 8 bases and J by 3 bases, leaving 14 bases between them. In DNA form, the CDR3 reads TGTGCCAGCGGGAAGACACGGAACTACGAGCAGTACTTC. This sequence encodes CASGKTRNYEQYF.

Many counts were recorded for this clonotype. The chain carries TRBV7-2 and TRBJ1-3; no reliable D call. The germline gives CDR1 SGHTA, CDR2 FQGNSA. Trimming shortened V by 2 bases and J by 2 bases, and 10 bases separated the two germline ends. This CDR3 region has 15 residues. This CDR3 is CASSLRGSPGNTIYF. The DNA of the CDR3 is TGTGCCAGCAGCTTAAGAGGGAGCCCTGGAAACACCATATATTTT.

About this clonotype itself: Relative to the germline gene, one junction end is altered; a read error may explain this. The CDR3 DNA sequence: TGTGCCAGCAGCGAGACCCATATGGAATTC. Translating it yields CASSETHMEF. The V and J genes are TRBV12-3 or TRBV12-4 and TRBJ2-7; D call uncertain. The CDR3 covers 10 residues.

The chain links TRBV7-9 to TRBJ1-2; no definite D call. The CDR3 contains 16 residues. Between the trimmed V and J ends, which lost 2 bases and 0 bases, there was a span of 13 bases. Germline V gene data show CDR1 as SEHNR and CDR2 as FQNEAQ (reference sequence). The chain's CDR3 is CASSLFRDSANYGYTF. In DNA form, the CDR3 reads TGTGCCAGCAGCTTATTCCGGGATTCGGCTAACTATGGCTACACCTTC.

The chain employs TRBV10-3 and TRBJ2-7, with TRBD1 matching 7 bases. Unmatched junction bases numbered 5, after V lost 4 bases and J lost 5 bases. This CDR3 region has 13 residues. Germline CDR1 ENHRY, CDR2 SYGVKD. CDR3 nucleotide sequence: TGTGCCATCAGTGGACAGGGTAACCACGAGCAGTACTTC. Its protein is CAISGQGNHEQYF.

The V call is TRBV4-1, the J call TRBJ2-3, with 7 bases aligning to TRBD1. Germline CDR1 reads MGHRA; CDR2 reads YSYEKL. This CDR3 contains 15 residues. V was pared by 3 bases and J by 0 bases, with 3 bases of the junction left unmatched. CDR3 residues: CASSHRDRSTDTQYF. The CDR3 bases are TGCGCCAGCAGCCACCGGGACAGAAGCACAGATACGCAGTATTTT.

This clonotype was recorded many times. The V gene is TRBV28, the J gene TRBJ2-7, with unresolved D. Germline lookup yields CDR1 MDHEN and CDR2 SYDVKM. The CDR3 runs 14 residues. The V end was cut by 5 bases, the J end by 2 bases, with 13 bases between. The CDR3 nucleotides read TGTGCCAGCAGTACTGCCGGTGGGACCTACGAGCAGTACTTC. Translated: CASSTAGGTYEQYF. The full variable domain, rest sourced from reference TRBV28 and TRBJ2-7, is DVKVTQSSRYLVKRTGEKVFLECVQDMDHENMFWYRQDPGLGLRLIYFSYDVKMKEKGDIPEGYSVSREKKERFSLILESASTNQTSMYLCASSTAGGTYEQYFGPGTRLTVT.

This clonotype was observed a handful of times. The V call is TRBV6-6, the J call TRBJ2-7; 9 bases line up with TRBD2. CDR3 length equals 16 residues. J was trimmed by 5 bases and V by 2 bases; bases with no gene match: 10. The germline CDR1 and CDR2 sequences are MNHNY and SVGAGI (reference sequence). The CDR3: CASSYSGGRAGDEQYF. As DNA, the CDR3 is TGTGCCAGCAGTTACAGCGGCGGGAGGGCAGGGGACGAGCAGTACTTC.

The chain joins TRBV19 to TRBJ2-7; a possible D gene is TRBD2 (5 bases). The CDR3 is made up of 14 amino acids. Between the trimmed V and J ends, which lost 0 bases and 2 bases, there was a span of 8 bases. Germline values: CDR1 LNHDA, CDR2 SQIVND (reference sequence). This CDR3 reads CASSIDGVTYEQYF. For the CDR3, the DNA is TGTGCCAGTAGTATAGACGGGGTTACCTACGAGCAGTACTTC.